This TCR beta chain was found in a study of T cells in Graves' hyperthyroidism and ophthalmopathy. Study information: At the time of initial diagnosis and before any treatment, peripheral blood was collected.

Patients having uncontrolled infection, another autoimmune disease, pregnancy or lactation were not included. The blood sample was taken at first hyperthyroidism diagnosis, before any ophthalmopathy symptoms. Germline V lookup: CDR1 SGHTA, CDR2 FQGNSA. This CDR3 is built from 12 residues. V was cut by 4 bases and J by 5 bases, with 8 bases left in between. This clonotype was detected ten times or more. TCR beta CDR3 region amplification was performed from RNA transcripts. A first-round RT-PCR of the TCR CDR3 used the HTBI primer set. MiXCR was run by TCRdb on the multiplex PCR reads, yielding one entry per CDR3 protein. The data show nearly 600,000 distinct CDR3 sequences, around 14% seen once.

The TCR comes from a woman aged 30 to 39 with Graves' hyperthyroidism that later progressed to Graves' ophthalmopathy. J is TRBJ2-5 and V is TRBV7-2; D ambiguous. Sequencing input: blood. The CDR3 sequence: CASSSSRETQYF. DNA of the CDR3: TGTGCCAGCAGCTCATCCCGGGAGACCCAGTACTTC.